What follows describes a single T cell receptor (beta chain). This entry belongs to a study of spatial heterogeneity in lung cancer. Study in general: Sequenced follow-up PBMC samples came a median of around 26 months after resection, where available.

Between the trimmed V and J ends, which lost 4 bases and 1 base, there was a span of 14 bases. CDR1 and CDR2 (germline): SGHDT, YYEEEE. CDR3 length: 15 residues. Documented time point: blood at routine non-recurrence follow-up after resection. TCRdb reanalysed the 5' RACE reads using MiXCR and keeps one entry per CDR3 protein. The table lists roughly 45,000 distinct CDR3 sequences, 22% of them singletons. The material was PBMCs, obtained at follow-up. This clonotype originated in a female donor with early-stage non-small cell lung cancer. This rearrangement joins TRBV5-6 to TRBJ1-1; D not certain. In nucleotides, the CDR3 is TGTGCCAGCAGCCTTAGCACTTCAGGGAACACTGAAGCTTTCTTT. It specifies CASSLSTSGNTEAFF. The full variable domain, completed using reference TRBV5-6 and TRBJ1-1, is DAGVTQSPTHLIKTRGQQVTLRCSPKSGHDTVSWYQQALGQGPQFIFQYYEEEERQRGNFPDRFSGHQFPNYSSELNVNALLLGDSALYLCASSLSTSGNTEAFFGQGTRLTVV.